These 29 T cell receptor beta chains were all obtained from the same sample, sequenced in a study of cytomegalovirus exposure and HLA in healthy donors. With 60 Vbeta and 13 Jbeta primers, the PCR was carried out. Repertoires were generated with immunoSEQ multiplex PCR, while TCRdb's copy carries only in-frame clones and drops some. The sample has around 100,000 clones, approximately 80% seen once. Material for sequencing was PBMCs. The receptor set was obtained from a woman between 40 and 55 years old in good health and CMV-seropositive.

The chain employs TRBV5-5 and TRBJ1-1, with a possible D match to TRBD1 (6 bases). Germline assignment: CDR1 SGHKS and CDR2 YYEKEE (reference sequence). V was trimmed by 6 bases and J by 2 bases, leaving 17 bases between them. This CDR3 has 15 residues. The DNA of the CDR3 is TGTGCCAGCACCCCCGGGCGGGGGCTCAACACTGAAGCTTTCTTT. As protein: CASTPGRGLNTEAFF.

The genes are TRBV6-5 and TRBJ2-7, with D possibly TRBD1 on 6 matching bases. This CDR3 is built from 15 residues. V dropped 0 bases and J dropped 2 bases, with 11 bases sitting between them. In germline, CDR1 is MNHEY, CDR2 SVGAGI. CDR3 DNA sequence: TGTGCCAGCAGTTACTCGGGACAATTTCCCTACGAGCAGTACTTC. Its protein is CASSYSGQFPYEQYF.

This clone was seen a few times. The genes are TRBV5-8 and TRBJ1-1; 7 bases fit TRBD1. The V gene end was trimmed by 3 bases and the J gene end by 5 bases; junction bases not matched to a gene: 10. The CDR3 spans 15 residues. Germline V gene lookup returns CDR1 SGHTS and CDR2 YDEGEE. The CDR3 DNA sequence: TGTGCCAGCAGCTCTACAGGGGCCTGGAGGACTGAAGCTTTCTTT. Its protein product is CASSSTGAWRTEAFF.

V usage is TRBV28 and J usage is TRBJ2-3; no definite D call. The V end lost 3 bases, the J end lost 2 bases, and 3 bases lay between the germline ends. The germline gives CDR1 MDHEN, CDR2 SYDVKM. This CDR3 spans 12 amino acids. This CDR3 is CASSFFTDTQYF. Here the CDR3 DNA reads TGTGCCAGCAGTTTCTTCACAGATACGCAGTATTTT.

V is TRBV30 and J is TRBJ2-7; 12 nucleotides agree with TRBD1. The CDR3 extends over 14 amino acids. The V segment lost 5 bases and the J segment 4 bases; nucleotides outside the gene matches: 6. In germline, CDR1 is GTSNPN, CDR2 SVGIG (reference sequence). The CDR3 is CAWAGQGAGYEQYF. In nucleotides, the CDR3 is TGTGCCTGGGCGGGACAGGGGGCAGGGTACGAGCAGTACTTC.

V gene TRBV5-1 combines with J gene TRBJ2-5; tentative D call: TRBD2 (6 bases). V was trimmed by 5 bases and J by 5 bases, leaving 13 bases between them. From germline, CDR1 is SGHRS and CDR2 YFSETQ. The CDR3 is 13 residues long. The CDR3: CASRVGSGETQYF. The DNA of the CDR3 is TGCGCCAGCAGAGTGGGTAGCGGCGAGACCCAGTACTTC.

CDR3 DNA sequence: TGTGCCAGTAGTATGGGTTCTATAGGGACTAGCGGGAGGTGGGGGGTGAATGAGCAGTTCTTC. This encodes CASSMGSIGTSGRWGVNEQFF. The chain recombines TRBV19 with TRBJ2-1, with TRBD2 matching 15 bases. CDR3 length equals 21 residues. CDR1 is LNHDA and CDR2 is SQIVND in the germline V gene (reference sequence). Unmatched junction bases numbered 19, after V lost 3 bases and J lost 7 bases.

The chain joins TRBV18 to TRBJ2-7, with 11 bases lining up with TRBD2. V shed 2 bases and J 4 bases; nucleotides not matched to a gene: 7. Per the germline V gene, CDR1 is KGHSH and CDR2 is LQKENI. The CDR3 length is 16 residues. This CDR3 is CASSPSWLAGGYEQYF. In DNA, the CDR3 is TGTGCCAGCTCACCATCCTGGCTAGCGGGAGGATACGAGCAGTACTTC.

This chain joins TRBV5-1 and TRBJ2-3, with D tentatively TRBD2 (5 bases). Germline V gives CDR1 SGHRS, CDR2 YFSETQ. The CDR3 runs to 14 residues. Trimming removed 6 bases at V and 1 base at J, with 12 bases between. The CDR3 coding sequence is TGCGCCAGCACCGAGCGGACCCGCACAGATACGCAGTATTTT. Its protein product is CASTERTRTDTQYF.

Of note for this clone: At one end the junction does not follow the germline gene, possibly because of a read error. The chain recombines TRBV7-2 with TRBJ1-2; TRBD1 matches 7 bases. The CDR3 has 12 residues. Germline V gene data show CDR1 as SGHTA and CDR2 as FQGNSA. CDR3 nucleotide sequence: TGTGCCAGCAGCCCCGGACAGGCCCCGGGTTCCTTC. Protein sequence: CASSPGQAPGSF.

The rearrangement uses TRBV6-1 and TRBJ1-4; 7 bases agree with TRBD1. Germline loops: CDR1 MNHNS, CDR2 SASEGT. V lost 2 bases to trimming and J lost 5 bases; unmatched junction nucleotides: 5. The CDR3 loop spans 15 amino acids. The CDR3 DNA reads as TGTGCCAGCAGTGAAATTGGGACAGCAAATGAAAAACTGTTTTTT. This encodes CASSEIGTANEKLFF.

This clone was detected once. The chain employs TRBV6-1 and TRBJ2-2, with 10 bases fitting TRBD2. CDR3 size: 14 residues. J lost 1 base, V lost 9 bases, and 2 bases had no gene match. The germline CDR1 and CDR2 sequences are MNHNS and SASEGT. The CDR3 nucleotides read TGTGCCAGTGCTAGCGGGGGGAACACCGGGGAGCTGTTTTTT. It codes for CASASGGNTGELFF.

The V call is TRBV6-5, the J call TRBJ2-7; D may be TRBD2 (5 bases). Germline CDR1 and CDR2: MNHEY and SVGAGI. The CDR3 covers 14 residues. V dropped 2 bases and J dropped 3 bases, with 11 bases sitting between them. As DNA, the CDR3 is TGTGCCAGCAGTTACGGTTCAGGACTCTACGAGCAGTACTTC. Protein sequence: CASSYGSGLYEQYF.

The chain links TRBV7-9 to TRBJ2-7; TRBD1 agrees at 10 bases. The J segment lost 4 bases and the V segment lost 6 bases, leaving 6 bases of the junction unmatched. This CDR3 is built from 14 residues. In germline, CDR1 is SEHNR, CDR2 FQNEAQ (reference sequence). CDR3 sequence (DNA): TGTGCCAGCAGAAGGGACAGGGGCGTGTACGAGCAGTACTTC. Translated, it gives CASRRDRGVYEQYF.

V gene TRBV11-2 combines with J gene TRBJ2-1; 15 bases fit TRBD2. Germline V lookup: CDR1 SGHAT, CDR2 FQNNGV. This CDR3 is built from 15 residues. V gave up 5 bases and J gave up 9 bases; unmatched junction bases: 5. In DNA, the CDR3 is TGTGCCAGCAGCCCCCCGGGACTAGCGGGAGGTGAGCAGTTCTTC. Protein product: CASSPPGLAGGEQFF.

The gene calls are TRBV18 and TRBJ2-7, with D perhaps matching TRBD1 (6 bases). Germline V gene lookup returns CDR1 KGHSH and CDR2 LQKENI. This CDR3 comprises 14 residues. Trimming removed 3 bases from V and 2 bases from J, with 11 bases in between. CDR3 amino acids: CASSPRDTAYEQYF. Here the CDR3 DNA reads TGTGCCAGCTCACCCCGGGACACCGCCTACGAGCAGTACTTC.

This chain connects TRBV5-1 to TRBJ2-1; 11 nucleotides align to TRBD2. Germline V gene sequence: CDR1 SGHRS, CDR2 YFSETQ. The CDR3 has 16 amino acids. V trimming: 3 bases; J trimming: 8 bases; junction bases outside the gene matches: 10. In DNA, the CDR3 is TGCGCCAGCAGCTCCGAGACTAGCGGGAAGGTGGATGAGCAGTTCTTC. Translation gives CASSSETSGKVDEQFF.

This rearrangement joins TRBV7-2 to TRBJ2-7; 7 nucleotides line up with TRBD2. Germline loops: CDR1 SGHTA, CDR2 FQGNSA. V shed 2 bases and J 3 bases; nucleotides not matched to a gene: 7. This CDR3 has 15 residues. The CDR3 DNA sequence: TGTGCCAGCAGCTTATTCCTAGCGGCAAACTACGAGCAGTACTTC. Its protein product is CASSLFLAANYEQYF.

The CDR3 DNA follows: TGTGCCAGCAGCCGCACAGGGTCCCACGGGGAGCTGTTTTTT. It encodes CASSRTGSHGELFF. This chain connects TRBV5-6 to TRBJ2-2; tentative D call: TRBD1 (6 bases). V was cut by 4 bases and J by 7 bases, with 14 bases left in between. Germline V gene sequence: CDR1 SGHDT, CDR2 YYEEEE. The CDR3 is made up of 14 amino acids.

The chain is built from TRBV5-1 and TRBJ1-2, with a possible D match to TRBD1 (5 bases). Germline V lookup: CDR1 SGHRS, CDR2 YFSETQ. V was trimmed by 1 base and J by 4 bases, leaving 11 bases between them. CDR3 length equals 14 residues. The CDR3 protein is CASSLLGETYGYTF. In DNA, the CDR3 is TGCGCCAGCAGCTTGCTAGGGGAAACCTATGGCTACACCTTC.

V usage is TRBV4-2 and J usage is TRBJ2-1; 12 nucleotides match TRBD2. With V trimmed by 4 bases and J by 8 bases, 3 bases remained unmatched. The CDR3 consists of 14 residues. Per germline, CDR1 LGHNA and CDR2 YNFKEQ. The CDR3 protein is CASSPTSGSDEQFF. CDR3 coding DNA: TGTGCCAGCAGCCCGACTAGCGGGAGTGATGAGCAGTTCTTC.

The genes are TRBV2 and TRBJ2-1; possible D gene TRBD1, 6 bases. Germline CDR1 and CDR2: SNHLY and FYNNEI. Deletions cut 7 bases from V and 6 bases from J, with 10 bases between. This CDR3 has 12 residues. The CDR3 bases are TGTGCCAGCACCACAGGGTTCAATGAGCAGTTCTTC. Translation gives CASTTGFNEQFF.

The chain recombines TRBV7-3 with TRBJ2-1, with TRBD2 matching over 12 bases. V was clipped by 4 bases and J by 5 bases; unmatched bases: 12. The CDR3 contains 18 residues. Germline values: CDR1 SGHTA, CDR2 FQGTGA. Here the CDR3 DNA reads TGTGCCAGCAGCTCCCTCCCCGGGACTAGCGGGCAAGACAATGAGCAGTTCTTC. Encoded protein: CASSSLPGTSGQDNEQFF.

This chain connects TRBV6-1 to TRBJ2-7, with D perhaps matching TRBD2 (6 bases). The germline V and J ends were trimmed by 0 bases and 12 bases, with 15 bases remaining between them. The length of the CDR3 is 13 residues. Per the germline V gene, CDR1 is MNHNS and CDR2 is SASEGT. This chain's CDR3 is CASSEALSGRGYF. The CDR3 coding sequence is TGTGCCAGCAGTGAAGCGCTAAGCGGGCGGGGGTACTTC.

This clone ranks as medium-sized. The J gene is TRBJ2-3, the V gene TRBV28, with 11 bases aligning to TRBD1. Germline values: CDR1 MDHEN, CDR2 SYDVKM. CDR3 length equals 15 residues. V lost 6 bases to trimming and J lost 3 bases; unmatched junction nucleotides: 5. The CDR3 coding sequence is TGTGCCAGCAGAAACGGACAGGGGGCTACAGATACGCAGTATTTT. This translates into CASRNGQGATDTQYF.

The chain employs TRBV19 and TRBJ2-2, with 10 bases matching TRBD1. Germline lookup yields CDR1 LNHDA and CDR2 SQIVND (reference sequence). CDR3 length: 16 amino acids. The J segment lost 8 bases and the V segment lost 4 bases, leaving 10 bases of the junction unmatched. Written as DNA, the CDR3 is TGTGCCAGTAGTAGTGGACAGGGGGTAAACATAGGGGAGCTGTTTTTT. It codes for CASSSGQGVNIGELFF.

The chain employs TRBV4-2 and TRBJ2-7, with 9 bases that match TRBD2. CDR3 length: 16 residues. Germline lookup yields CDR1 LGHNA and CDR2 YNFKEQ. V trimming: 0 bases; J trimming: 6 bases; junction bases outside the gene matches: 9. The CDR3: CASSQDSGSGAVEQYF. CDR3 sequence (DNA): TGTGCCAGCAGCCAAGATAGCGGGAGCGGTGCTGTCGAGCAGTACTTC.

V and J are TRBV5-6 and TRBJ2-7; D might be TRBD1 (5 bases). Germline V CDR1 and CDR2: SGHDT, YYEEEE. Deletions cut 6 bases from V and 2 bases from J, with 27 bases between. CDR3 length: 18 amino acids. CDR3 DNA: TGTGCCAGCACCGCCCGAAAAAGGGGCCCCGGCCACACCTACGAGCAGTACTTC. Its protein is CASTARKRGPGHTYEQYF.

The V and J genes are TRBV11-2 and TRBJ1-4; no clear D. CDR3 length equals 13 residues. Trimming took 0 bases from V and 15 from J, leaving 14 bases between them. Germline CDR1 reads SGHAT; CDR2 reads FQNNGV. DNA of the CDR3: TGTGCCAGCAGCTTAGATAGCGGGGTAGTGATGTTTTTT. Its translation: CASSLDSGVVMFF.